The 6 T cell receptor beta chains listed next were all sequenced from one sample in a study of beta chain features in type 1 diabetes. Sequenced material consisted of expressed TCRB transcripts (all of the isolated RNA was reverse transcribed). Repertoires were generated with immunoSEQ multiplex PCR, while TCRdb's copy carries only in-frame clones and drops some. The sample lists about 260,000 clones; around 21% were seen once. Which antigens these TCRs recognize remains unknown. The study's findings and limits: Among all four CD4+ subsets, Type 1 diabetes patients had TCRB CDR3s that were moderately but significantly shorter.

The sample consisted of naive CD4+ T cells from blood. The receptors stem from a woman aged 40-49 years with type 1 diabetes.

This sequence joins TRBV7-2 and TRBJ1-1; a weak D match, TRBD1 (5 bases). This CDR3 has 13 residues. In germline, CDR1 is SGHTA, CDR2 FQGNSA. Trimming pared 5 bases from V and 3 bases from J, leaving 10 bases between. The CDR3: CASSPQGDTEAFF. The CDR3 coding sequence is TGTGCCAGCAGCCCACAAGGGGACACTGAAGCTTTCTTT.

This clone was counted only a few times. This chain connects TRBV5-1 to TRBJ2-1, with D unclear. V was cut by 2 bases and J by 7 bases, with 16 bases left in between. CDR3 length: 15 residues. Germline CDR1 is SGHRS and CDR2 is YFSETQ. The CDR3 spells CASSFAGTPWNEQFF. CDR3 nucleotide sequence: TGCGCCAGCAGCTTTGCAGGAACTCCTTGGAATGAGCAGTTCTTC.

This clone showed up just a few times. CDR3 in amino acids: CASSDEQDTQYF. In nucleotides, the CDR3 is TGTGCCAGCAGCGATGAACAGGATACGCAGTATTTT. The chain couples TRBV7-3 to TRBJ2-3; the D is unclear. Germline V CDR1 and CDR2: SGHTA, FQGTGA. This CDR3 is 12 amino acids long. Trimming cost V 5 bases and J 6 bases, with 9 bases left between them. Full variable domain (remainder filled in from reference TRBV7-3 and TRBJ2-3): GAGVSQTPSNKVTEKGKYVELRCDPISGHTALYWYRQSLGQGPEFLIYFQGTGAADDSGLPNDRFFAVRPEGSVSTLKIQRTERGDSAVYLCASSDEQDTQYFGPGTRLTVL.

This clone was detected a few times. The chain has TRBV6-1 and TRBJ2-1; the match to TRBD2 covers 8 bases. CDR1 MNHNS and CDR2 SASEGT come from the germline V gene. The V and J ends lost 4 bases and 1 base, in that order; junction bases with no gene match: 6. The CDR3 length is 16 residues. The CDR3: CASSAGGGLSYNEQFF. The CDR3 DNA is TGTGCCAGCAGTGCCGGGGGGGGGCTATCCTACAATGAGCAGTTCTTC.

A few counts support this clone. The chain has TRBV20-1 and TRBJ2-4; 7 bases are a match to TRBD1. The CDR3 loop spans 11 amino acids. CDR1 and CDR2 (germline): DFQATT, SNEGSKA (reference sequence). With V trimmed by 3 bases and J by 15 bases, 8 bases remained unmatched. CDR3 nucleotide sequence: TGCAGTGCTAGGACAGGGACGGGGCTGTACTTC. Translated, it gives CSARTGTGLYF.

V usage is TRBV9 and J usage is TRBJ1-6; 7 nucleotides match TRBD1. CDR3 length: 16 amino acids. V lost 4 bases to trimming and J lost 6 bases; unmatched junction nucleotides: 10. Germline loops: CDR1 SGDLS, CDR2 YYNGEE. The CDR3 reads CASSTAGTVTNSPLHF. CDR3 in DNA: TGTGCCAGCAGCACAGCCGGGACAGTGACTAATTCACCCCTCCACTTT.